This entry concerns a single TCR beta chain. An end of the junction does not agree with germline; a read error may underlie this. This sample is drawn from a study of breast tumors, draining lymph nodes, adjacent tissues. Via MiXCR, TCRdb re-called the multiplex PCR reads, giving one row per CDR3 protein. The sample includes tens of thousands of distinct CDR3 sequences, over 25% seen only once; the top ten take 8.1%. Samples came from axillary lymph nodes draining the breast cancer. The specimen sequenced was axillary lymph node tissue. The receptor was isolated from a female donor with breast cancer. Some clones in this sample may be carry-over from other donors' samples.

In nucleotides, the CDR3 is TGTGCCAGCGGCGTTGGAACGGGAGCTTTCAATGACCAGTTCTTC. It translates to CASGVGTGAFNDQFF. The chain links TRBV19 to TRBJ2-1; D perhaps matches TRBD2 (6 bases). Germline V gene data show CDR1 as LNHDA and CDR2 as SQIVND (reference sequence). The CDR3 is 15 amino acids.